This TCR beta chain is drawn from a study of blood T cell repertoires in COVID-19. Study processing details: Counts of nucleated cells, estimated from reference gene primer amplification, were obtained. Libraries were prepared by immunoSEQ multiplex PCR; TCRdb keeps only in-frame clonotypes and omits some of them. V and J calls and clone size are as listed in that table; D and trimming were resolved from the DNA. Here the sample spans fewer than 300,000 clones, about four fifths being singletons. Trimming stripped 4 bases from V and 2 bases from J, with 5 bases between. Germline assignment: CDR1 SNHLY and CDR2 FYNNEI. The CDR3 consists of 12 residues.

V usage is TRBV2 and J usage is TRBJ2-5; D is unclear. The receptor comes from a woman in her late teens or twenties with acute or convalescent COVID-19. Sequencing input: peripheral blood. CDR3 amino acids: CASSVQQETQYF. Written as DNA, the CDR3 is TGTGCCAGCAGTGTGCAGCAAGAGACCCAGTACTTC.